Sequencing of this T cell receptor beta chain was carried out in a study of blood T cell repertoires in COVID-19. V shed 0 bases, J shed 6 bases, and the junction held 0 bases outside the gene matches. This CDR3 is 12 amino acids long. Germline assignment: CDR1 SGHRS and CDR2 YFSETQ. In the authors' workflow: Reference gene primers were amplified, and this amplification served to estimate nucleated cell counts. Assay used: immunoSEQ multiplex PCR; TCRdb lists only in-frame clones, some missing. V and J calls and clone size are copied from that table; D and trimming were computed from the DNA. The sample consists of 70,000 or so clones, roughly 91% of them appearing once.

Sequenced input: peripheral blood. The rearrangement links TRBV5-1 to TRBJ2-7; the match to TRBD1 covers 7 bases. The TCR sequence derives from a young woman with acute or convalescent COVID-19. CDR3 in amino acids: CASSLDRGEQYF. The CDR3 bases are TGCGCCAGCAGCTTGGACAGGGGCGAGCAGTACTTC.